These 24 T cell receptor beta chains share one sample of origin, sequenced in a study of blood T cell repertoires in COVID-19. The repertoire was sequenced with immunoSEQ multiplex PCR; TCRdb's copy has only in-frame clones and lacks some. The data hold roughly 110,000 clones, with more than 75% observed a single time. The material sequenced was peripheral blood. The receptors originated from a man aged 35-49 years with acute or convalescent COVID-19.

The rearrangement links TRBV7-3 to TRBJ2-3; 8 nucleotides agree with TRBD1. CDR1 and CDR2 from the germline V gene are SGHTA and FQGTGA. The length of the CDR3 is 18 residues. Germline trimming cut 4 bases from V and 0 bases from J; bases unmatched to any gene: 12. The chain's CDR3 is CASSSPGGPTYSTDTQYF. As DNA, the CDR3 is TGTGCCAGCAGCTCCCCAGGGGGCCCTACATATAGCACAGATACGCAGTATTTT.

The V call is TRBV5-6, the J call TRBJ1-2; D uncertain. The CDR3 runs 13 residues. Per germline, CDR1 SGHDT and CDR2 YYEEEE. Trimming shortened V by 0 bases and J by 4 bases, and 7 bases separated the two germline ends. CDR3 sequence (DNA): TGTGCCAGCAGCTTGGGGGCAGGCTATGGCTACACCTTC. It specifies CASSLGAGYGYTF. Full variable domain (rest looked up from reference TRBV5-6 and TRBJ1-2): DAGVTQSPTHLIKTRGQQVTLRCSPKSGHDTVSWYQQALGQGPQFIFQYYEEEERQRGNFPDRFSGHQFPNYSSELNVNALLLGDSALYLCASSLGAGYGYTFGSGTRLTVV.

V and J are TRBV6-1 and TRBJ2-5, with D hard to call. The ends were cut back, 4 bases at V and 6 bases at J, with 6 bases in the middle. CDR3 length equals 11 residues. Looked up from germline, CDR1 is MNHNS and CDR2 is SASEGT. Here the CDR3 DNA reads TGTGCCAGCAGTGCCCCCAAGACCCAGTACTTC. Amino acids: CASSAPKTQYF.

V gene TRBV20-1 combines with J gene TRBJ2-7; weak D call: TRBD1 (5 bases). The CDR3 is 15 amino acids. Per the germline V gene, CDR1 is DFQATT and CDR2 is SNEGSKA (reference sequence). Trimming cost V 3 bases and J 4 bases, with 19 bases left between them. This CDR3 reads CSASVVGRKGYEQYF. Written as DNA, the CDR3 is TGCAGTGCTAGTGTGGTCGGCAGGAAGGGGTACGAGCAGTACTTC.

The chain carries TRBV10-3 and TRBJ2-7; possible D gene TRBD2, 6 bases. Per germline, CDR1 ENHRY and CDR2 SYGVKD. V shed 6 bases and J shed 6 bases, with 15 bases lying between them. This CDR3 has 13 amino acids. DNA for the CDR3: TGTGCCATCAGGAGACTAGAAAACGGCGAGCAGTACTTC. It translates to CAIRRLENGEQYF.

The rearrangement joins TRBV9 to TRBJ1-2, with 7 nucleotides matching TRBD1. Germline V CDR1 and CDR2: SGDLS, YYNGEE. The CDR3 covers 14 residues. Trimming took 4 bases from V and 2 from J; bases not matched to a gene: 5. This CDR3 reads CASSLGTDNYGYTF. The CDR3 nucleotides are TGTGCCAGCAGCCTTGGGACAGACAACTATGGCTACACCTTC.

The chain uses TRBV5-4 and TRBJ2-2; TRBD1 agrees at 7 bases. In germline, CDR1 is SGHNT, CDR2 YYREEE (reference sequence). J lost 0 bases, V lost 4 bases, and 3 bases had no gene match. This CDR3 is built from 15 residues. The CDR3 coding sequence is TGTGCCAGCAGCGGGACAGTCGCGAACACCGGGGAGCTGTTTTTT. It codes for CASSGTVANTGELFF.

The chain recombines TRBV21-1 with TRBJ2-1; the table names TRBD1, a call not compared with the DNA. TRBV21-1 is recorded as a pseudogene. The CDR3 sequence is 15 residues long. In DNA, the CDR3 is TGTGCCAGCCAGTCTCCCGGGACAGTTTACAATGAGCAGTTCTTC. This gives the protein CASQSPGTVYNEQFF.

This chain connects TRBV9 to TRBJ1-1; no firm D call. The CDR3 runs 15 residues. The ends were cut back, 0 bases at V and 0 bases at J, with 9 bases in the middle. In germline, CDR1 is SGDLS, CDR2 YYNGEE. For the CDR3, the DNA is TGTGCCAGCAGCGTAGATGACACCATGAACACTGAAGCTTTCTTT. Translating it yields CASSVDDTMNTEAFF.

This chain joins TRBV27 and TRBJ2-3; 8 bases map to TRBD1. From germline, CDR1 is MNHEY and CDR2 SMNVEV (reference sequence). J gave up 1 base and V 5 bases, and 11 bases lay outside the gene matches. CDR3 size: 17 residues. The CDR3 coding sequence is TGTGCCAGCAGTCCCGACTCTCGGACAGGGCGCACAGATACGCAGTATTTT. It encodes CASSPDSRTGRTDTQYF.

The J gene is TRBJ2-3, the V gene TRBV29-1, with TRBD1 matching over 8 bases. CDR1 and CDR2 from the germline V gene are SQVTM and ANQGSEA. The length of the CDR3 is 13 residues. The junction had 5 bases not matched to a gene; V was cut back by 7 bases and J by 2 bases. CDR3 DNA: TGCAGCGGCGGACAGGGTAACACAGATACGCAGTATTTT. Its protein product is CSGGQGNTDTQYF.

The rearrangement uses TRBV19 and TRBJ2-7, with TRBD1 identical over 7 bases. The CDR3 is made up of 15 amino acids. Germline CDR1 is LNHDA and CDR2 is SQIVND (reference sequence). V dropped 4 bases and J dropped 3; count of bases not matched to a gene: 9. The chain's CDR3 is CASSTPGTVFYEQYF. The CDR3 bases are TGTGCCAGTAGTACCCCCGGGACAGTTTTCTACGAGCAGTACTTC.

V usage is TRBV6-5 and J usage is TRBJ2-7; 7 nucleotides agree with TRBD1. The CDR3 consists of 14 residues. CDR1 and CDR2 (germline): MNHEY, SVGAGI. Trimming took 5 bases from V and 8 from J; bases not matched to a gene: 12. The CDR3 DNA sequence: TGTGCCAGCAGTCCGGACAGGACCTCCGATCAGCAGTACTTC. This codes for CASSPDRTSDQQYF.

V is TRBV10-1 and J is TRBJ2-3; 10 bases map to TRBD2. There are 14 residues in the CDR3. The J segment lost 2 bases and the V segment lost 9 bases, leaving 5 bases of the junction unmatched. Germline V gives CDR1 WNHNN, CDR2 SYGVQD (reference sequence). Written as DNA, the CDR3 is TGCGCCAGTAGTAGCGGGGGGCCCACAGATACGCAGTATTTT. It yields the protein CASSSGGPTDTQYF.

This clone has more than one count but fewer than ten. The chain carries TRBV5-1 and TRBJ1-6, with D perhaps matching TRBD1 (6 bases). Germline CDR1 reads SGHRS; CDR2 reads YFSETQ. Trimming stripped 4 bases from V and 1 base from J, with 12 bases between. The CDR3 covers 16 residues. The CDR3 DNA is TGCGCCAGCAGCACAGGGCTGGGATCCTATAATTCACCCCTCCACTTT. As protein: CASSTGLGSYNSPLHF.

The rearrangement links TRBV29-1 to TRBJ2-7; weak D call: TRBD2 (5 bases). The CDR3 contains 14 residues. Germline values: CDR1 SQVTM, CDR2 ANQGSEA. V was shortened by 1 base and J by 0 bases, with 10 bases between the two germline ends. The CDR3 sequence: CSVEGSGSSYEQYF. CDR3 nucleotides: TGCAGCGTTGAAGGAAGCGGCAGCTCCTACGAGCAGTACTTC.

V usage is TRBV11-2 and J usage is TRBJ2-1, with 11 bases lining up with TRBD2. After removal of 4 bases from V and 6 bases from J, the junction contained 8 bases not matched to a gene. From germline, CDR1 is SGHAT and CDR2 FQNNGV. The CDR3 length is 16 residues. CDR3 residues: CASSSLSGGAFNEQFF. CDR3 coding DNA: TGTGCCAGCAGCTCCCTTAGCGGGGGGGCCTTCAATGAGCAGTTCTTC. The full variable domain, in which reference TRBV11-2 and TRBJ2-1 provide the parts outside the CDR3, is EAGVAQSPRYKIIEKRQSVAFWCNPISGHATLYWYQQILGQGPKLLIQFQNNGVVDDSQLPKDRFSAERLKGVDSTLKIQPAKLEDSAVYLCASSSLSGGAFNEQFFGPGTRLTVL.

V and J are TRBV9 and TRBJ1-6; the match to TRBD1 covers 7 bases. This CDR3 contains 14 residues. The trim removed 3 bases at V and 9 bases at J, leaving 6 bases unmatched. Germline-derived CDR1 and CDR2 are SGDLS and YYNGEE. CDR3 sequence: CASSDRGFASPLHF. The CDR3 DNA is TGTGCCAGCAGCGACAGGGGTTTCGCTTCACCCCTCCACTTT.

This clone was counted a few times. The chain links TRBV29-1 to TRBJ1-2, with D maybe TRBD1 (6 bases). CDR1 is SQVTM, CDR2 ANQGSEA, per germline. This CDR3 contains 14 residues. Trimming removed 3 bases at V and 1 base at J, with 12 bases between. As DNA, the CDR3 is TGCAGCGTTGATGGCTACAGGGTTAACTATGGCTACACCTTC. Protein product: CSVDGYRVNYGYTF.

V is TRBV10-3 and J is TRBJ2-1, with D hard to call. CDR3 length: 13 residues. CDR1 is ENHRY, CDR2 SYGVKD, per germline. Trimming took off 3 bases at V and 4 bases at J, with 7 bases between the two ends. The CDR3 protein is CAISESLYNEQFF. The CDR3 nucleotides read TGTGCCATCAGTGAATCCCTATACAATGAGCAGTTCTTC.

This chain connects TRBV5-1 to TRBJ2-3; a possible D gene is TRBD1 (6 bases). Germline CDR1 SGHRS, CDR2 YFSETQ. V shed 0 bases and J shed 1 base, with 9 bases lying between them. This CDR3 region has 15 residues. Here the CDR3 reads CASSLESGGTDTQYF. CDR3 sequence (DNA): TGCGCCAGCAGCTTGGAATCAGGGGGCACAGATACGCAGTATTTT.

The chain combines TRBV24-1 with TRBJ2-7, with D possibly being TRBD2 (5 bases). The CDR3 is made up of 12 amino acids. Germline V lookup: CDR1 KGHDR, CDR2 SFDVKD. The V gene lost 5 bases and the J gene lost 7 bases, with 11 bases spanning the gap. CDR3: CATSGPTGEQYF. CDR3 nucleotide sequence: TGTGCCACCAGTGGCCCCACGGGGGAGCAGTACTTC.

This chain uses TRBV19 with TRBJ1-2; 7 nucleotides match TRBD1. Germline trimming cut 5 bases from V and 2 bases from J; bases unmatched to any gene: 8. Germline V lookup: CDR1 LNHDA, CDR2 SQIVND (reference sequence). The CDR3 is 15 residues long. The CDR3 DNA reads as TGTGCCAGTAGTGAACTACAGGGGCTAAACTATGGCTACACCTTC. Its translation: CASSELQGLNYGYTF.

The chain couples TRBV11-2 to TRBJ1-4; D unclear. V was shortened by 0 bases and J by 3 bases, with 8 bases between the two germline ends. The germline gives CDR1 SGHAT, CDR2 FQNNGV. The CDR3 runs 15 residues. CDR3 loop: CASSLDLGSNEKLFF. In DNA, the CDR3 is TGTGCCAGCAGCTTAGATCTGGGCTCTAATGAAAAACTGTTTTTT.